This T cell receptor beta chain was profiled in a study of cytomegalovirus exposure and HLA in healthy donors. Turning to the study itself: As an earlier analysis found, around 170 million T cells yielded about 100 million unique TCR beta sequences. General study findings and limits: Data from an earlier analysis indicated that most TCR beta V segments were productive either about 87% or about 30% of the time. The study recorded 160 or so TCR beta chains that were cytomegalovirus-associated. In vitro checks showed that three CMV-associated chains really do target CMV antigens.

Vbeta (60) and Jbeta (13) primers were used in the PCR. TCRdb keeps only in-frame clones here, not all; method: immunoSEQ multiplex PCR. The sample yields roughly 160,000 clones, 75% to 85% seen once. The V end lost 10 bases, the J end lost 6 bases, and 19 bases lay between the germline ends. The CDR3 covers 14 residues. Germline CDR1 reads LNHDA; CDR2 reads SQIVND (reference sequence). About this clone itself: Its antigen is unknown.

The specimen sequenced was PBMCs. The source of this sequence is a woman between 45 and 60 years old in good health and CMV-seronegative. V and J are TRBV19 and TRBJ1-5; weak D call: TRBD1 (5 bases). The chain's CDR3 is CATTDSYQVQPQHF. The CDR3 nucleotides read TGTGCCACCACAGACAGCTACCAGGTTCAGCCCCAGCATTTT.